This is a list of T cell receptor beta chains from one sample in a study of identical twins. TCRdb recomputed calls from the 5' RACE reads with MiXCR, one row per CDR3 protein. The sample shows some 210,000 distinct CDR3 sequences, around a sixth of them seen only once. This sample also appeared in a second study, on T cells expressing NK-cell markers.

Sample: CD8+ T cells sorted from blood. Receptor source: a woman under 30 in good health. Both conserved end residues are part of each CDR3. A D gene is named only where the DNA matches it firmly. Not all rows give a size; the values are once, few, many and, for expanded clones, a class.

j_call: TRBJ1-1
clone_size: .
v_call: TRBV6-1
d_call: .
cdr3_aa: CASSEGQNTEAFF
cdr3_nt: TGTGCCAGCAGTGAAGGACAGAACACTGAAGCTTTCTTT

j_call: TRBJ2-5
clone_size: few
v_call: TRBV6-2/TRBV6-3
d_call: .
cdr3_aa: CASSDAGRLAHQETQYF
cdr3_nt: TGTGCCAGCAGCGATGCAGGGAGACTGGCCCATCAAGAGACCCAGTACTTC

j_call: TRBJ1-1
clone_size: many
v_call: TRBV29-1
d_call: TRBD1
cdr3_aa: CSVPAGTATEAFF
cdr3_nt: TGCAGCGTTCCCGCGGGGACAGCCACTGAAGCTTTCTTT

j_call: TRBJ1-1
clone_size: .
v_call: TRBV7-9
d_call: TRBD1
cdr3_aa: CASRSDRVAEAFF
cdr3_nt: TGTGCCAGCAGGTCCGACAGGGTTGCTGAAGCTTTCTTT

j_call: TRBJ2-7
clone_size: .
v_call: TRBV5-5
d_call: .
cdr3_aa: CASSLASEAYEQYF
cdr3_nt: TGTGCCAGCAGCTTGGCTAGCGAGGCCTACGAGCAGTACTTC

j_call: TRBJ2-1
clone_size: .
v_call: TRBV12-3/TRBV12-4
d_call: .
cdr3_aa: CASSFVGGPGYEQFF
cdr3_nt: TGTGCCAGCAGTTTTGTGGGGGGGCCGGGGTATGAGCAGTTCTTC

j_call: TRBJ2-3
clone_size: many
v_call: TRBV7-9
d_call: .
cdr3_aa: CASSLGGGPDTQYF
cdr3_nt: TGTGCCAGCAGCTTAGGGGGGGGCCCAGATACGCAGTATTTT

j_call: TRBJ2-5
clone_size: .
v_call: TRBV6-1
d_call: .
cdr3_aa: CASWVLDFQETQYF
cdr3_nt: TGTGCCAGCTGGGTCCTGGACTTCCAAGAGACCCAGTACTTC

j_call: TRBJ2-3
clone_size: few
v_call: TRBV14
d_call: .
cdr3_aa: CASSQGGTQYF
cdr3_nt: TGTGCCAGCAGCCAAGGGGGTACGCAGTATTTT

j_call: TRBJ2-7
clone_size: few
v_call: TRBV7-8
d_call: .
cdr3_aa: CASSHAVGRAGEQYF
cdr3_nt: TGTGCCAGCAGCCATGCAGTCGGTAGGGCAGGCGAGCAGTACTTC

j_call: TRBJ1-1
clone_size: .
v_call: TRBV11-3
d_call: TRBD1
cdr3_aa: CASSLRGQGMAFF
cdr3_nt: TGTGCCAGCAGCTTACGGGGACAGGGAATGGCTTTCTTT

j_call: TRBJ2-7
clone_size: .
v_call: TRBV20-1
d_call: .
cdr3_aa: CSARPGTSSYEQYF
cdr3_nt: TGCAGTGCTAGACCGGGGACTTCCTCCTACGAGCAGTACTTC

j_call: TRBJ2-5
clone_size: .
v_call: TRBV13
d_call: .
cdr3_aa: CASSFDEGELQETQYF
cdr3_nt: TGTGCCAGCAGCTTTGATGAAGGGGAGTTACAAGAGACCCAGTACTTC